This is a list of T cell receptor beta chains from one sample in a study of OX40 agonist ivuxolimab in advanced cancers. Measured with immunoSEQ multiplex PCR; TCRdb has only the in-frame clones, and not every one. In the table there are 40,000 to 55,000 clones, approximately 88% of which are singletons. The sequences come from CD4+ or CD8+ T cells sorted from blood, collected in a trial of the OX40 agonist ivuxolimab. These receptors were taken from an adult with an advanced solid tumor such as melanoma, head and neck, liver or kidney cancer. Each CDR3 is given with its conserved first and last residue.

CAWTPGTGGDYGYTF	TRBV30
CSAPLPAGGYTF	TRBV29-1
CASSSPGTLYEQYF	TRBV5-5
CSAQAESSYNEQFF	TRBV29-1
CASSDWGDYGYTF	TRBV25-1
CASSLRGVSSYEQYF	TRBV9
CASSLDRGSEQYF	TRBV5-4
CASSFLTSGVNEQFF	TRBV7-9
CASRQPTGTSNYEQFF	TRBV6-6
CASSLGTYYGYTF	TRBV5-1
CASSREQGNEKLFF	TRBV5-1
CASSVSSGGNIQYF	TRBV9
CASSLLAGMLTDTQYF	TRBV13
CASSPQGGGAGETQYF	TRBV7-9
CASRRFPSATDTQYF	TRBV5-1
CASSERGDRPHEQYF	TRBV10-1
CASSAGQGDTEAFF	TRBV9
CASSSQGRYGGELFF	TRBV7-2
CASSLEVEQYF	TRBV5-6
CAWLGHPRSYGYTF	TRBV30
CASSGESGGENIQYF	TRBV7-9
CASSQTTLAGEGYNEQFF	TRBV4-1
CASRSRETQYF	TRBV27
CASTSGPAGIEQFF	TRBV27
CASSRRDTEAFF	TRBV5-4
CASSEWGGESYEQYF	TRBV6-1
CAISPMNTEAFF	TRBV10-3
CSVVGRADTQYF	TRBV29-1
CASSQDWVDNYGYTF	TRBV4-1
CASSYSAEWTYEQYF	TRBV6-5
CACTLRSGTSGGLRTDTQYF	TRBV30
CSVEDRASYEQYF	TRBV29-1
CASREGLAETSSYNEQFF	TRBV19
CASSPGDTRVNEQFF	TRBV7-8
CASSFSTGRDYNEQFF	TRBV7-3
CASSYSFRGRETQYF	TRBV6-5
CASRKGSYGGNTIYF	TRBV6-1
CASSWAGIYTGELFF	TRBV11-2
CASSWSGGVNYEQYF	TRBV11-2
CAWSVLRPEAFF	TRBV30
CASSATNSPGPNEEQYF	TRBV9